This is a list of T cell receptor beta chains from one sample in a study of vaccination and CD4 T cells after COVID-19. The antigens these receptors bind are not known. TCRdb called the PCR reads again in MiXCR, with one record for every CDR3 protein. The table has about 12,000 distinct CDR3 sequences, around 60% seen once. The sequencing sample was made of CD4+ T cells from blood, cultured in vitro. These receptors were obtained from a human donor who had recovered from COVID-19. The CDR3 runs from the conserved cysteine through the conserved F or W. D genes are given only for firm matches. The size entry is marked missing in some rows and otherwise reads once, few, many or a size class.

size,J,D,V,DNA,CDR3
.,TRBJ1-5,.,TRBV5-6,TGTGCCAGCAGCTTGGCGGTTAGCAATCAGCCCCAGCATTTT,CASSLAVSNQPQHF
.,TRBJ1-6,.,TRBV30,TGTGCCTGGAACCCTCTGGGAGGGTGGAATTCACCCCTCCACTTT,CAWNPLGGWNSPLHF
.,TRBJ2-7,TRBD2,TRBV6-5,TGTGCCAGCAGTTACACCTCTAGCGGGAGGACCTACGAGCAGTACTTC,CASSYTSSGRTYEQYF
few,TRBJ1-5,.,TRBV6-2/TRBV6-3,TGTGCCAGCAGTTACGACAGGCCCAATCAGCCCCAGCATTTT,CASSYDRPNQPQHF
few,TRBJ1-1,.,TRBV7-6,TGTGCCAGCAGTAGACGGTTGTGGCGAGCTTTCTTT,CASSRRLWRAFF
.,TRBJ1-1,.,TRBV20-1,TGCAGTGCGAGACCCGGGTCAGCTCAGAACACTGAAGCTTTCTTT,CSARPGSAQNTEAFF
.,TRBJ2-5,.,TRBV12-1,TGTGCCAGCAGCGTCATAGGGCCCTGTGGGACCCAGTACTTC,CASSVIGPCGTQYF
.,TRBJ2-7,.,TRBV28,TGTGCCAGCAGTTTGCTCAGCTACGAGCAGTACTTC,CASSLLSYEQYF
.,TRBJ2-2,.,TRBV10-1,TGCGCCAGCAGTGAGTCTTGGGGGACCGGGGAGCTGTTTTTT,CASSESWGTGELFF
once,TRBJ2-7,TRBD2,TRBV7-8,TGTGCCAGCAGCGCACTAGCGGGAGCACGGGAGCAGTACTTC,CASSALAGAREQYF
few,TRBJ1-5,.,TRBV20-1,TGCAGTGCTAACCGCGGTGGAGTGGAGCCCCAGCATTTT,CSANRGGVEPQHF
.,TRBJ2-1,.,TRBV6-1,TGTGCCAGCAAAGTAACTCGAGAGACCAGCAACGGGCAGTTCTTC,CASKVTRETSNGQFF
.,TRBJ1-1,TRBD1,TRBV11-3,TGTGCCAGCAACAAACGACAGGGACCCGAAGCTGAAGCTTTCTTT,CASNKRQGPEAEAFF
few,TRBJ1-1,.,TRBV20-1,TGCAGTGCTCTCCGGACGACTGAAGCTTTCTTT,CSALRTTEAFF
few,TRBJ1-5,.,TRBV10-3,TGTGCCCCATACCTCGCGTCTCGGGGGAATCAGCCCCAGCATTTT,CAPYLASRGNQPQHF
once,TRBJ2-7,TRBD1,TRBV6-1,TGTGCCAGCAGTACCGGGACAGGGGAGGATGAGCAGTACTTC,CASSTGTGEDEQYF
.,TRBJ2-7,TRBD1,TRBV27,TGTGCCAGCAGTTTCCGACAGGGGGCAGGGGAGCAGTACTTC,CASSFRQGAGEQYF
few,TRBJ2-5,.,TRBV7-2,TGTGCCAGCAGCTTTAGTCCGGAGACCCAGTACTTC,CASSFSPETQYF
.,TRBJ2-7,.,TRBV27,TGTGCCAGCAGTTTAACCATGGGGGACTCCTACGAGCAGTACTTC,CASSLTMGDSYEQYF
.,TRBJ1-2,TRBD1,TRBV20-1,TGCAGTGCTGGCCGTGGACAGGGGGAAGGCTACACCTTC,CSAGRGQGEGYTF
few,TRBJ1-2,.,TRBV7-2,TGTGCCAGCAGCTTAGCGCCACTGACATACGACAGACAACCTAACTATGGCTACACCTTC,CASSLAPLTYDRQPNYGYTF
.,TRBJ2-3,.,TRBV7-6,TGTGCCAGCAGCCCGCCTAATTGGGGGGGCACTACGCAGTATTTT,CASSPPNWGGTTQYF
.,TRBJ1-2,.,TRBV5-1,TGCGCCAGCAGCCCGACAACAGCCATTCGCGGGGGCTACACCTTC,CASSPTTAIRGGYTF
few,TRBJ1-6,.,TRBV19,TGTGCCAGTACGAATGGGGTCGGCAATAATTCACCCCTCCACTTT,CASTNGVGNNSPLHF
.,TRBJ2-4,.,TRBV7-2,TGTGCCAGCAGCTCTGTGATGGTCAAAAACATTCAGTACTTC,CASSSVMVKNIQYF
.,TRBJ1-1,TRBD1,TRBV20-1,TGCAGTGCCTCCGGGACAGCGAACACTGAAGCTTTCTTT,CSASGTANTEAFF
.,TRBJ2-1,.,TRBV27,TGTGCCAGCAGTCCCCTAGTGGGCGCGGGTTACAATGAGCAGTTCTTC,CASSPLVGAGYNEQFF
few,TRBJ1-1,.,TRBV12-3/TRBV12-4,TGTGCCAGCAGCCTGGGGTCTAAGACCGGGAAAGCTTTCTTT,CASSLGSKTGKAFF
.,TRBJ1-5,.,TRBV28,TGTGCCAGCATCAGACAGCTAAATCAGCCCCAGCATTTT,CASIRQLNQPQHF
.,TRBJ1-1,TRBD1,TRBV11-3,TGTGCCAGCAGCTTCGACGGGACAGCGAACACTGAAGCTTTCTTT,CASSFDGTANTEAFF
.,TRBJ1-1,.,TRBV6-1,TGTGCCAGCAGATTAGAGACAGGCGTGACCACTGAAGCTTTCTTT,CASRLETGVTTEAFF
.,TRBJ2-2,.,TRBV7-2,TGTGCCAGCAGCTTGGGGCCCGAGCTGTTTTTT,CASSLGPELFF
few,TRBJ2-5,.,TRBV7-6,TGTGCTAGCAGCTTAGGGAAGATCGGGGGCAAAGAGACCCAGTACTTC,CASSLGKIGGKETQYF
.,TRBJ2-2,.,TRBV2,TGTGCCAGCGGCCTATCCGCGAACACCGGGGAGCTGTTTTTT,CASGLSANTGELFF
.,TRBJ1-2,TRBD1,TRBV7-6,TGTGCCAGCAGCTTTAGGGACAGGGGGTATGGCTACACCTTC,CASSFRDRGYGYTF
.,TRBJ2-1,TRBD2,TRBV11-1,TGTGCCAGCAGCCGACGGGGGGGGATCTACAATGAGCAGTTCTTC,CASSRRGGIYNEQFF
.,TRBJ2-5,TRBD1,TRBV19,TGTGCCAGTAGTGCTTTGACAGGGGGCCGAAAGACCCAGTACTTC,CASSALTGGRKTQYF
.,TRBJ2-7,.,TRBV20-1,TGCAGTGCTAGAGTCCCAGGGGTGACCTACGAGCAGTACTTC,CSARVPGVTYEQYF
.,TRBJ2-6,.,TRBV11-3,TGTGCCAGCAGCTTAGGAGGCCTGGCTGGGGCCAACGTCCTGACTTTC,CASSLGGLAGANVLTF
.,TRBJ2-5,.,TRBV6-1,TGTGCCAGCACAAGGGGACGGGGAGGTCTGATAGAGGCCCAGTACTTC,CASTRGRGGLIEAQYF
.,TRBJ2-5,.,TRBV7-2,TGTGCCAGCAGCTCGGACAGTAACCAAGAGACCCAGTACTTC,CASSSDSNQETQYF
.,TRBJ2-3,.,TRBV12-3/TRBV12-4,TGTGCCAGCAGTTTAGCAGGGAAAACAGATACGCAGTATTTT,CASSLAGKTDTQYF
.,TRBJ2-6,.,TRBV7-9,TGTGCCAGCAGCTTAGGGGGTGGGGCAGGGACCTCTGGGGCCAACGTCCTGACTTTC,CASSLGGGAGTSGANVLTF
once,TRBJ1-1,.,TRBV7-2,TGTGCCAGCAGCTTAGACAGGAGTGAAGCTTTCTTT,CASSLDRSEAFF
once,TRBJ2-1,TRBD2,TRBV20-1,TGCAGTGCTAGCTCACCGGGGACTAGCGGGCTCAATGAGCAGTTCTTC,CSASSPGTSGLNEQFF
.,TRBJ1-2,.,TRBV19,TGTGCCAGTAGACCAACAGGGACCTATGGCTACACCTTC,CASRPTGTYGYTF